The rows below give T cell receptor beta chains drawn from one sample of a study of OX40 agonist ivuxolimab in advanced cancers. Profiled with immunoSEQ multiplex PCR; TCRdb holds only in-frame clones, not every one. The sample consists of 75,000 to 80,000 clones, 81% of them appearing once. The starting material was CD4+ or CD8+ T cells sorted from blood, obtained in a trial of the OX40 agonist ivuxolimab. Receptor source: an adult with an advanced solid tumor such as melanoma, head and neck, liver or kidney cancer. Each CDR3 is given with its conserved first and last residue. D genes are given only for firm matches. Expanded clones get a size class; other rows say once, few or many, or leave the size out.

clone size: .; V gene: TRBV6-6; J gene: TRBJ2-7; D gene: .; CDR3 protein: CASLDRGSYEQYF; CDR3 DNA: TGTGCCAGCCTTGATCGGGGCTCCTACGAGCAGTACTTC
clone size: .; V gene: TRBV19; J gene: TRBJ1-5; D gene: TRBD1; CDR3 protein: CASSKGQGRNQPQHF; CDR3 DNA: TGTGCCAGTTCAAAGGGACAGGGCAGAAATCAGCCCCAGCATTTT
clone size: .; V gene: TRBV5-4; J gene: TRBJ1-2; D gene: TRBD1; CDR3 protein: CASSLAGQDYGYTF; CDR3 DNA: TGTGCCAGCAGCTTGGCGGGACAGGACTATGGCTACACCTTC
clone size: many; V gene: TRBV7-9; J gene: TRBJ1-1; D gene: TRBD1; CDR3 protein: CASSSTTGVAEAFF; CDR3 DNA: TGTGCCAGCAGCTCAACAACAGGGGTCGCTGAAGCTTTCTTT
clone size: .; V gene: TRBV5-1; J gene: TRBJ1-1; D gene: .; CDR3 protein: CASSPFGSGQQTEAFF; CDR3 DNA: TGCGCCAGCAGCCCCTTCGGGAGCGGTCAACAGACTGAAGCTTTCTTT
clone size: .; V gene: TRBV11-2; J gene: TRBJ2-1; D gene: .; CDR3 protein: CASSMTASYNEQFF; CDR3 DNA: TGTGCCAGCAGCATGACAGCCTCCTACAATGAGCAGTTCTTC
clone size: once; V gene: TRBV11-3; J gene: TRBJ1-2; D gene: TRBD1; CDR3 protein: CASSPRQGTSYTF; CDR3 DNA: TGTGCCAGCAGCCCCAGACAGGGTACGAGCTACACCTTC
clone size: .; V gene: TRBV18; J gene: TRBJ1-5; D gene: .; CDR3 protein: CASSPPSGISNQPQHF; CDR3 DNA: TGTGCCAGCTCACCACCGTCGGGAATAAGCAATCAGCCCCAGCATTTT
clone size: .; V gene: TRBV12-5; J gene: TRBJ1-6; D gene: TRBD1; CDR3 protein: CASGFTGTGASPLHF; CDR3 DNA: TGTGCTAGTGGTTTTACTGGGACAGGGGCCTCACCCCTCCACTTT
clone size: few; V gene: TRBV11-1; J gene: TRBJ2-5; D gene: .; CDR3 protein: CASSLHSIGPETQYF; CDR3 DNA: TGTGCCAGCAGCTTACATTCGATAGGACCGGAGACCCAGTACTTC
clone size: .; V gene: TRBV7-9; J gene: TRBJ2-7; D gene: .; CDR3 protein: CASSPHDEQYF; CDR3 DNA: TGTGCCAGCAGCCCGCATGACGAGCAGTACTTC
clone size: .; V gene: TRBV30; J gene: TRBJ1-2; D gene: .; CDR3 protein: CAWKLGGDDGYTF; CDR3 DNA: TGTGCCTGGAAGCTGGGAGGGGACGATGGCTACACCTTC
clone size: .; V gene: TRBV30; J gene: TRBJ1-3; D gene: TRBD1; CDR3 protein: CACDRGSGNTIYF; CDR3 DNA: TGTGCCTGCGACAGGGGCTCTGGAAACACCATATATTTT
clone size: .; V gene: TRBV30; J gene: TRBJ2-1; D gene: .; CDR3 protein: CAWVPRRSSYNEQFF; CDR3 DNA: TGTGCCTGGGTCCCCCGTCGCAGCTCCTACAATGAGCAGTTCTTC
clone size: .; V gene: TRBV5-1; J gene: TRBJ1-2; D gene: .; CDR3 protein: CASSLRAGNYGYTF; CDR3 DNA: TGCGCCAGCAGCCTTCGGGCAGGTAACTATGGCTACACCTTC
clone size: .; V gene: TRBV6-5; J gene: TRBJ2-1; D gene: TRBD2; CDR3 protein: CASSSGLAGVYEQFF; CDR3 DNA: TGTGCCAGCAGCTCGGGACTAGCGGGAGTCTATGAGCAGTTCTTC
clone size: .; V gene: TRBV19; J gene: TRBJ1-4; D gene: TRBD1; CDR3 protein: CASRNFPRRQGRGEKLFF; CDR3 DNA: TGTGCCAGTAGAAACTTCCCCCGCCGACAGGGGAGAGGAGAAAAACTGTTTTTT
clone size: .; V gene: TRBV14; J gene: TRBJ2-2; D gene: .; CDR3 protein: CASSPRTNTGELFF; CDR3 DNA: TGTGCCAGCAGCCCTCGGACTAACACCGGGGAGCTGTTTTTT
clone size: .; V gene: TRBV2; J gene: TRBJ1-1; D gene: .; CDR3 protein: CASSVGAVNTEAFF; CDR3 DNA: TGTGCCAGCAGTGTCGGGGCGGTGAACACTGAAGCTTTCTTT
clone size: .; V gene: TRBV7-6; J gene: TRBJ1-4; D gene: .; CDR3 protein: CASSLSLDEKLFF; CDR3 DNA: TGTGCCAGCAGCTTAAGCTTGGATGAAAAACTGTTTTTT
clone size: .; V gene: TRBV5-4; J gene: TRBJ2-5; D gene: .; CDR3 protein: CASSLQETQYF; CDR3 DNA: TGTGCCAGCAGCTTGCAGGAGACCCAGTACTTC
clone size: .; V gene: TRBV19; J gene: TRBJ1-5; D gene: .; CDR3 protein: CASSRSQGISNQPQHF; CDR3 DNA: TGTGCCAGTAGTCGCTCACAAGGGATTAGCAATCAGCCCCAGCATTTT
clone size: .; V gene: TRBV19; J gene: TRBJ1-3; D gene: .; CDR3 protein: CASSETGFAGNTIYF; CDR3 DNA: TGTGCCAGTAGTGAAACAGGATTCGCTGGAAACACCATATATTTT